These 23 T cell receptor beta chains originate from one sample sequenced in a study of T cell repertoires in cytomegalovirus infection. Antigens for these TCRs are unknown. Using its own MiXCR run on the reads, TCRdb lists one record per CDR3 protein. The data contain some 50,000 distinct CDR3 sequences, about a fifth of them singletons. Sequenced material: CD8+ T cells from cultured PBMCs, taken from culture after CMV antigen stimulation. The receptors shown here come from a human donor in good health (CMV status not recorded). Some clones in this sample may be carry-over from other donors' samples.

CDR3 nucleotides: TGTGCCAGCAGCTTAACAGGCGGCCTAAACTATGGCTACACCTTC. It codes for CASSLTGGLNYGYTF. The chain is built from TRBV7-9 and TRBJ1-2; tentative D call: TRBD1 (5 bases). The V gene lost 2 bases and the J gene lost 2 bases, with 12 bases spanning the gap. Germline CDR1 reads SEHNR; CDR2 reads FQNEAQ (reference sequence). CDR3 length: 15 residues.

This clonotype has only a few counts. The chain employs TRBV12-3 or TRBV12-4 and TRBJ2-5; the D is unclear. CDR3 length equals 13 residues. V lost 7 bases, J lost 4 bases, and 13 bases lay in between. This CDR3 reads CASTTYQLETQYF. DNA for the CDR3: TGTGCCAGCACCACGTATCAGTTAGAGACCCAGTACTTC.

This clonotype showed up just a few times. This rearrangement joins TRBV6-2 or TRBV6-3 to TRBJ2-7, with 8 bases lining up with TRBD2. This CDR3 contains 15 residues. V shed 5 bases and J 2 bases; nucleotides not matched to a gene: 8. CDR1 MNHEY and CDR2 SVGEGT come from the germline V gene. CDR3 sequence reads: CASSRRVAGTYEQYF. DNA for the CDR3: TGTGCCAGCAGTCGCCGGGTAGCGGGGACCTACGAGCAGTACTTC.

This clonotype occurred a few times. This chain joins TRBV28 and TRBJ1-6; D may be TRBD1 (6 bases). V lost 5 bases, J lost 11 bases, and 16 bases lay in between. Germline assignment: CDR1 MDHEN and CDR2 SYDVKM. The CDR3 runs to 14 residues. The CDR3, as DNA: TGTGCCAGCAGTCCGCTACAGGGTTCGGCACCCCTCCACTTT. It encodes CASSPLQGSAPLHF. The variable domain in full, completed from reference TRBV28 and TRBJ1-6, reads DVKVTQSSRYLVKRTGEKVFLECVQDMDHENMFWYRQDPGLGLRLIYFSYDVKMKEKGDIPEGYSVSREKKERFSLILESASTNQTSMYLCASSPLQGSAPLHFGNGTRLTVT.

This clonotype was recorded a few times. The rearrangement uses TRBV7-9 and TRBJ2-1, with TRBD1 matching 7 bases. Losses at the gene ends were 1 base for V and 2 bases for J; bases not matched to a gene: 5. The germline V gene encodes CDR1 SEHNR and CDR2 FQNEAQ (reference sequence). The CDR3 is 16 residues long. In DNA, the CDR3 is TGTGCCAGCAGCTTAGTCCGGACAGGACCCTACAATGAGCAGTTCTTC. It codes for CASSLVRTGPYNEQFF.

The chain joins TRBV2 to TRBJ1-1, with D maybe TRBD1 (5 bases). The CDR3 covers 12 residues. Germline V gives CDR1 SNHLY, CDR2 FYNNEI. The V end lost 11 bases, the J end lost 3 bases, and 13 bases lay between the germline ends. CDR3 DNA: TGTGCCCTTTTAGGGGAAGACACTGAAGCTTTCTTT. Its protein product is CALLGEDTEAFF.

This clonotype was seen only a few times. V gene TRBV6-6 combines with J gene TRBJ2-1; 15 bases agree with TRBD2. Germline V lookup: CDR1 MNHNY, CDR2 SVGAGI (reference sequence). V shed 2 bases and J 4 bases; nucleotides not matched to a gene: 3. The CDR3 runs to 17 residues. The CDR3 is CASSYGLAGGRYNEQFF. The CDR3 DNA is TGTGCCAGCAGTTACGGACTAGCGGGAGGGAGATACAATGAGCAGTTCTTC.

This clonotype was observed many times. The chain links TRBV6-2 or TRBV6-3 to TRBJ2-1, with TRBD2 identical over 10 bases. J gave up 12 bases and V 0 bases, and 11 bases lay outside the gene matches. There are 16 residues in the CDR3. Germline values: CDR1 MNHEY, CDR2 SVGEGT. CDR3 in amino acids: CASSYSQQRGGGAQFF. The CDR3 coding sequence is TGTGCCAGCAGTTACTCGCAGCAGCGGGGGGGCGGCGCGCAGTTCTTC.

The V and J genes are TRBV6-6 and TRBJ2-7; 11 positions match TRBD2. The CDR3 runs 14 residues. V shed 10 bases, J shed 9 bases, and the junction held 14 bases outside the gene matches. Germline CDR1 MNHNY, CDR2 SVGAGI (reference sequence). Written as DNA, the CDR3 is TGTGCCACCGCTCAGACTAGCGGGGCTAGGTGGCAGTACTTC. As protein: CATAQTSGARWQYF.

This clonotype was seen a handful of times. V usage is TRBV4-3 and J usage is TRBJ2-7; the D is unclear. This CDR3 contains 17 residues. CDR1 is LGHNA, CDR2 YSLEER, per germline. The V end was cut by 0 bases, the J end by 2 bases, with 17 bases between. The CDR3 DNA follows: TGCGCCAGCAGCCAAGAAACTCGTGCCGAGCTCGCCTACGAGCAGTACTTC. It specifies CASSQETRAELAYEQYF.

This sequence joins TRBV20-1 and TRBJ2-7; D ambiguous. Germline assignment: CDR1 DFQATT and CDR2 SNEGSKA (reference sequence). The CDR3 sequence is 13 residues long. Trimming removed 3 bases at V and 4 bases at J, with 13 bases between. The CDR3 sequence is CSASPGSGYEQYF. The CDR3 DNA reads as TGCAGTGCTAGCCCCGGTTCGGGTTACGAGCAGTACTTC.

This clonotype showed up just a few times. The chain is built from TRBV4-2 and TRBJ1-5; 7 bases agree with TRBD1. The J segment lost 9 bases and the V segment lost 1 base, leaving 6 bases of the junction unmatched. Germline V gene sequence: CDR1 LGHNA, CDR2 YNFKEQ. This CDR3 contains 14 residues. The CDR3 loop reads CASSQGAGGRPQHF. CDR3 coding DNA: TGTGCCAGCAGCCAAGGGGCAGGGGGGAGGCCCCAGCATTTT.

This clonotype was seen more than once but under ten times. The J gene is TRBJ1-4, the V gene TRBV12-5; D is unclear. The CDR3 loop spans 14 amino acids. The V end lost 2 bases, the J end lost 0 bases, and 4 bases lay between the germline ends. CDR1 is LGHNT, CDR2 FRNRAP, per germline. CDR3: CASGLFATNEKLFF. In nucleotides, the CDR3 is TGTGCTAGTGGTTTGTTTGCAACTAATGAAAAACTGTTTTTT. Together with reference TRBV12-5 and TRBJ1-4, the CDR3 gives the full variable domain: DARVTQTPRHKVTEMGQEVTMRCQPILGHNTVFWYRQTMMQGLELLAYFRNRAPLDDSGMPKDRFSAEMPDATLATLKIQPSEPRDSAVYFCASGLFATNEKLFFGSGTQLSVL.

The chain links TRBV19 to TRBJ2-7, with TRBD2 matching over 12 bases. CDR1 LNHDA and CDR2 SQIVND come from the germline V gene (reference sequence). V gave up 7 bases and J gave up 5 bases; unmatched junction bases: 3. There are 13 residues in the CDR3. The CDR3 here is CASTWTSGNEQYF. The CDR3 coding sequence is TGTGCCAGTACATGGACTAGCGGGAACGAGCAGTACTTC.

The chain combines TRBV12-3 or TRBV12-4 with TRBJ2-3; 7 nucleotides match TRBD1. Trimming removed 5 bases from V and 2 bases from J; junction bases left unmatched: 4. This CDR3 has 14 amino acids. The CDR3 DNA follows: TGTGCCAGCAGTCAAAGGGGGCCCACAGATACGCAGTATTTT. Its translation is CASSQRGPTDTQYF.

CDR3 region: CASSLGRADTQYF. In DNA, the CDR3 is TGTGCCAGCAGCTTGGGGAGGGCAGATACGCAGTATTTT. The chain has TRBV11-2 and TRBJ2-3; 7 nucleotides agree with TRBD2. The V gene's germline CDR1 is SGHAT and CDR2 FQNNGV. Trimming removed 3 bases from V and 4 bases from J; junction bases left unmatched: 1. There are 13 residues in the CDR3.

The chain is built from TRBV4-2 and TRBJ2-1; TRBD1 is a possible D gene (5 bases). Per the germline V gene, CDR1 is LGHNA and CDR2 is YNFKEQ. V lost 3 bases and J lost 4, with 13 bases in between. The CDR3 loop spans 15 amino acids. The CDR3 reads CASSHSTGVYNEQFF. The DNA for the CDR3 is TGTGCCAGCAGCCACAGTACAGGCGTTTACAATGAGCAGTTCTTC.

The J gene is TRBJ1-5, the V gene TRBV4-1; 8 positions match TRBD1. After removal of 3 bases from V and 0 bases from J, the junction contained 4 bases not matched to a gene. The CDR3 length is 16 residues. Germline loops: CDR1 MGHRA, CDR2 YSYEKL. The CDR3 DNA sequence: TGCGCCAGCAGCCAGGTTACAGGGGGTAGCAATCAGCCCCAGCATTTT. Residues: CASSQVTGGSNQPQHF.

This sequence joins TRBV7-9 and TRBJ2-3; D is perhaps TRBD1 (5 bases). The CDR3 has 14 amino acids. V lost 4 bases and J 2 bases, leaving 10 bases between the germline ends. Germline V gives CDR1 SEHNR, CDR2 FQNEAQ (reference sequence). CDR3 sequence (DNA): TGTGCCAGCAGCTCGACAGCACTCACAGATACGCAGTATTTT. This sequence encodes CASSSTALTDTQYF.

This chain uses TRBV27 with TRBJ1-2; 10 nucleotides agree with TRBD1. V lost 5 bases, J lost 4 bases, and 7 bases stayed unmatched. This CDR3 has 15 residues. Looked up from germline, CDR1 is MNHEY and CDR2 is SMNVEV (reference sequence). The CDR3 nucleotides are TGTGCCAGCAGTCCGGACAGGGGGGTAATCTATGGCTACACCTTC. It encodes CASSPDRGVIYGYTF.

There are many counts of this clonotype. This chain joins TRBV19 and TRBJ1-5; D unresolved. The CDR3 has 14 residues. Per the germline V gene, CDR1 is LNHDA and CDR2 is SQIVND (reference sequence). The V end lost 6 bases, the J end lost 4 bases, and 13 bases lay between the germline ends. The CDR3 coding sequence is TGTGCCAGTAGCACCTCCGGCAGAAATCAGCCCCAGCATTTT. Amino acid sequence: CASSTSGRNQPQHF.

This clonotype was counted only a few times. J is TRBJ2-6 and V is TRBV2, with D hard to call. V shed 4 bases and J shed 0 bases, with 4 bases lying between them. CDR1 SNHLY and CDR2 FYNNEI come from the germline V gene. The CDR3 length is 14 residues. CDR3 amino acids: CASSAYSGANVLTF. The CDR3 nucleotides read TGTGCCAGCAGTGCCTACTCTGGGGCCAACGTCCTGACTTTC.

The chain combines TRBV4-1 with TRBJ1-5; 7 positions match TRBD1. V lost 2 bases and J lost 0; bases outside the gene matches: 4. CDR1 MGHRA and CDR2 YSYEKL come from the germline V gene. The CDR3 runs to 16 residues. CDR3 sequence (DNA): TGCGCCAGCAGCCAACGACAGGGCAATAGCAATCAGCCCCAGCATTTT. Its translation: CASSQRQGNSNQPQHF.